This T cell receptor (beta chain) was sequenced for a study of T-cell reconstitution after alpha-beta-depleted transplantation in children. CDR3 length equals 17 residues. The germline V gene encodes CDR1 MGHRA and CDR2 YSYEKL. The trim removed 4 bases at V and 3 bases at J, leaving 10 bases unmatched. TCRbeta library preparation incorporated unique molecular identifiers. TCRdb re-analysed the PCR reads in MiXCR, keeping a single row per CDR3 protein. The sample lists hundreds of thousands of distinct CDR3 sequences, roughly 15% occurring once. The V gene is TRBV4-1, the J gene TRBJ2-5, with 11 bases fitting TRBD2. Material: PBMCs from the stem cell graft donor, obtained from the stem cell graft. The receptor's source is a human donor who donated a stem cell graft to a child with acute myeloid leukemia. CDR3 sequence: CASSLLPGLAAKETQYF. CDR3 DNA sequence: TGCGCCAGCAGCCTGTTACCGGGACTAGCGGCGAAAGAGACCCAGTACTTC.